The 13 T cell receptor beta chains presented below share a single source sample, sequenced in a study of identical twins. TCRdb called the 5' RACE reads again in MiXCR, with one record for every CDR3 protein. The table includes 470,000 or so distinct CDR3 sequences, roughly a quarter detected once. The same specimen was also included in a second study, on T cells expressing NK-cell markers.

Specimen: CD4+ T cells sorted from blood. These receptors all stem from a woman between 18 and 30 years old in good health.

This sequence joins TRBV3-1 and TRBJ2-1; tentatively, D is TRBD1 or TRBD2 (6 bases each). The germline gives CDR1 LGHDT, CDR2 YNNKEL (reference sequence). V gave up 4 bases and J gave up 0 bases, with 13 bases separating them. The CDR3 consists of 16 residues. This CDR3 is CASSPHGGSSYNEQFF. The CDR3 DNA sequence: TGTGCCAGCAGCCCCCACGGGGGCAGCTCCTACAATGAGCAGTTCTTC.

Only a few counts were recorded for this clonotype. The chain is built from TRBV7-9 and TRBJ1-5; 7 bases line up with TRBD1. The germline CDR1 and CDR2 sequences are SEHNR and FQNEAQ (reference sequence). This CDR3 has 14 residues. V dropped 4 bases and J dropped 6; count of bases not matched to a gene: 6. This CDR3 reads CASSSSTGSQPQHF. The DNA for the CDR3 is TGTGCCAGCAGCTCCTCGACAGGGAGTCAGCCCCAGCATTTT.

This clonotype has a handful of counts. The chain has TRBV5-1 and TRBJ2-7, with 9 bases aligning to TRBD1. V shed 0 bases and J 5 bases; nucleotides not matched to a gene: 9. The CDR3 loop spans 16 amino acids. Germline loops: CDR1 SGHRS, CDR2 YFSETQ. CDR3: CASSLEPSDRGNEQYF. The CDR3 nucleotides are TGCGCCAGCAGCTTGGAGCCCTCGGACAGGGGAAACGAGCAGTACTTC.

This clonotype was seen ten or more times. The chain combines TRBV12-3 or TRBV12-4 with TRBJ2-7, with unresolved D. Trimming removed 2 bases from V and 6 bases from J, with 5 bases in between. This CDR3 comprises 11 residues. The CDR3 region has the DNA TGTGCCAGCAGTTTACGAATCGAGCAGTACTTC. Translated, it gives CASSLRIEQYF.

The chain recombines TRBV20-1 with TRBJ1-1; 7 nucleotides align to TRBD1. V shed 6 bases, J shed 2 bases, and the junction held 6 bases outside the gene matches. Germline assignment: CDR1 DFQATT and CDR2 SNEGSKA (reference sequence). The CDR3 runs 13 residues. The CDR3 region is CSATGVGNTEAFF. The CDR3 DNA sequence: TGCAGTGCCACAGGGGTAGGCAACACTGAAGCTTTCTTT.

This clonotype was observed a handful of times. V and J are TRBV5-1 and TRBJ2-3; D not certain. Germline values: CDR1 SGHRS, CDR2 YFSETQ. CDR3 length: 14 residues. Trimming took 4 bases from V and 6 from J, leaving 15 bases between them. The CDR3 spells CASSRTWGTDTQYF. In nucleotides, the CDR3 is TGCGCCAGCAGCCGCACGTGGGGAACGGATACGCAGTATTTT. The whole variable domain, remainder taken from reference TRBV5-1 and TRBJ2-3, is KAGVTQTPRYLIKTRGQQVTLSCSPISGHRSVSWYQQTPGQGLQFLFEYFSETQRNKGNFPGRFSGRQFSNSRSEMNVSTLELGDSALYLCASSRTWGTDTQYFGPGTRLTVL.

The gene calls are TRBV12-3 or TRBV12-4 and TRBJ2-1; D is ambiguous. CDR3 size: 13 residues. V was pared by 3 bases and J by 9 bases, with 12 bases between. CDR3 sequence: CASSFQLTGEQFF. In DNA, the CDR3 is TGTGCCAGCAGTTTCCAGCTTACTGGTGAGCAGTTCTTC.

There are many counts of this clonotype. This chain connects TRBV6-4 to TRBJ2-1; perhaps TRBD2 as D (6 bases). The CDR3 is 13 residues long. The V and J ends lost 3 bases and 3 bases respectively, with 6 bases between them. Germline values: CDR1 MRHNA, CDR2 SNTAGT. The chain's CDR3 is CASSETSYNEQFF. CDR3 nucleotide sequence: TGTGCCAGCAGTGAGACTAGCTACAATGAGCAGTTCTTC.

The chain couples TRBV30 to TRBJ2-1, with 8 bases that match TRBD2. With V trimmed by 8 bases and J by 6 bases, 6 bases remained unmatched. This CDR3 comprises 12 residues. Germline V CDR1 and CDR2: GTSNPN, SVGIG (reference sequence). CDR3 bases: TGTGCCGGGACACTAGCGGCCAATGAGCAGTTCTTC. It yields the protein CAGTLAANEQFF. The full variable domain, rest sourced from reference TRBV30 and TRBJ2-1, is SQTIHQWPATLVQPVGSPLSLECTVEGTSNPNLYWYRQAAGRGLQLLFYSVGIGQISSEVPQNLSASRPQDRQFILSSKKLLLSDSGFYLCAGTLAANEQFFGPGTRLTVL.

The chain carries TRBV18 and TRBJ2-2; D is perhaps TRBD1 or TRBD2 (5 bases each). The CDR3 covers 17 residues. Between the trimmed V and J ends, which lost 3 bases and 5 bases, there was a span of 19 bases. CDR1 KGHSH and CDR2 LQKENI come from the germline V gene. The CDR3 region has the DNA TGTGCCAGCTCACCTGCGGAGAGAGGGGCATGGACCGGGGAGCTGTTTTTT. Translated: CASSPAERGAWTGELFF.

The rearrangement links TRBV7-9 to TRBJ2-5, with 8 bases matching TRBD1. This CDR3 contains 16 residues. From germline, CDR1 is SEHNR and CDR2 FQNEAQ (reference sequence). V trimming: 7 bases; J trimming: 6 bases; junction bases outside the gene matches: 16. CDR3 in amino acids: CASNPWTGTQVKTQYF. Written as DNA, the CDR3 is TGTGCCAGCAACCCCTGGACAGGGACGCAGGTGAAGACCCAGTACTTC.

The chain uses TRBV6-2 or TRBV6-3 and TRBJ1-2; D is uncertain. Trimming cost V 2 bases and J 6 bases, with 4 bases left between them. The CDR3 is made up of 11 amino acids. Germline loops: CDR1 MNHEY, CDR2 SVGEGT. In DNA form, the CDR3 reads TGTGCCAGCAGTTACCCCGATGGCTACACCTTC. It codes for CASSYPDGYTF.

V gene TRBV20-1 combines with J gene TRBJ1-6; no clear D. Trimming removed 6 bases at V and 0 bases at J, with 9 bases between. This CDR3 region has 14 residues. Germline V CDR1 and CDR2: DFQATT, SNEGSKA (reference sequence). In DNA form, the CDR3 reads TGCAGTGCGAGGGATGGCTCCTATAATTCACCCCTCCACTTT. It encodes CSARDGSYNSPLHF.